This T cell receptor (beta chain) was sequenced for a study of cytomegalovirus exposure and HLA in healthy donors (dated by TCRdb to about 2017). Context from the whole study: According to an earlier analysis of around 600 of the donors, some 170 million T cells yielded over 90 million unique TCR beta sequences and approximately 300 Gb of sequence data. An early release covering roughly 640 HLA-typed donors comprised about 300 gigabases of sequencing data and approximately 85 million unique TCR sequences. Of the roughly 400 genotyped donors, 81% fell in the genetic ancestry cluster associated with self-reported Caucasian donors. The aim of the study was to test whether cataloging public T cell receptors could identify signatures of past pathogen exposure. The T cell repertoires of roughly 660 subjects were profiled by immunosequencing and related to cytomegalovirus serostatus. Besides the first cohort of hundreds of subjects, a separate validation cohort made up of roughly 130 different subjects was used. To predict cytomegalovirus infection status, the study combined high-throughput TCR immunosequencing, statistical association of individual TCRs with disease status, and machine learning. In a later analysis, previously published TCR beta repertoires from 666 donors were re-analyzed and high-resolution HLA genotyping was added so that TCR occurrence patterns could be studied. In the later analysis, no new phenotypic data were used to find candidate immune exposures; instead, reliance was placed on TCR beta sequences and their occurrence across donors. In an earlier analysis of 587 of the donors, high-throughput TCR beta sequencing was used to judge whether each TCR beta V gene segment behaved as functional or pseudogenic. Donor age, sex, ethnicity and CMV serostatus were compiled alongside the repertoire data. Genome-wide SNP genotypes for about 65% of the 666 donors were used in a later genetic analysis, which treated that subset as a discovery cohort. Every discovery cohort repertoire had been produced on one sequencing platform. Both class I and class II loci were covered by HLA typing, at four-digit resolution. Typing coverage differed by locus: A, B, C, DRB1 and DQB1 were typed in about 620-640 donors, DQA1 in about 550, DPA1 in 600 to 610, and DPB1 in 400 to 480. Five DR-DQ haplotypes were handled as single units for association and clustering because linkage in the cohort was strong. On average, 235,054 unique TCR beta nucleotide sequences were sequenced per donor among 398 genotyped donors of the cohort, with roughly 18% of those sequences being non-productive. What the authors observed across the whole study: In a later analysis, HLA-associated TCR beta chains showed more clonal expansion and lower generation probabilities than non-associated chains that were equally common. Compared with the roughly 670-donor mean, donors in an Asian-associated ancestry cluster had fewer N-insertions in productive TCRs, according to a later genetic analysis. Presence/absence analyses assumed roughly uniform sequencing depth across donors, an assumption that may not hold. Linkage disequilibrium might explain the correlated functional status among segregating V segments, but an unknown experimental factor could not be excluded. A later analysis found that most CMV-associated TCR beta chains appeared HLA-restricted, with HLA associations seemingly driven largely by CMV exposure. A later analysis found that TCR association rates varied across HLA loci, with DRB1 alleles showing the most associated TCRs and HLA-C alleles the fewest. An association between a missense DCLRE1C variant and V-gene and J-gene trimming of TCR beta chains was found in a later genetic analysis and replicated in an independent cohort. The cohort was sequenced for TCR beta chains only, and without alpha or paired-chain data the features that could be detected were limited. Across donors, most TCR sequences were observed very rarely, whereas some public TCRs were present in many individuals. In an earlier analysis of 587 of the donors, most TCR beta V segments were observed in productive rearrangements about 87% or about 30% of the time, broadly matching IMGT annotations. Because the 87-base-pair reads could not distinguish some IMGT-functional V segments, including TRBV6-2 and TRBV6-3, those segments were excluded. The sequencing pipeline was judged likely to have produced a cluster of highly shared sequence variants as a technical artifact. Three of the identified cytomegalovirus-associated TCR beta chains were confirmed in vitro to be specific for cytomegalovirus antigens. The classifier was reported to diagnose cytomegalovirus status with high specificity and sensitivity in both the original and validation cohorts. HLA typing was unavailable for some donors at each locus, so association tests used only the typed subset. Several of the top co-occurrence clusters appeared to be linked to parvovirus B19, influenza, CMV and Epstein-Barr virus, according to a later analysis. Over 15 rarely observed V segments, including chromosome 9 orphons, were excluded from the earlier analysis of some 590 of the donors because counts were too low. A further reported finding was that TCR beta sequences accurately predicted the HLA-A and HLA-B alleles for most subjects in the first cohort. In a later analysis, about 16,000 TCR beta sequences were associated with specific HLA alleles at a false discovery rate of 0.05. The only immune exposure information available for the cohort was CMV serostatus. The authors suggested that the approach could potentially be generalized to other disease states and immunological phenotypes. When HLA alleles, especially DR and DQ, strongly co-occurred, attributing TCR associations to individual alleles was difficult. In the study, some 160 TCR beta chains were listed as associated with cytomegalovirus.

This clone has more than one count but fewer than ten. It lacks a known antigen. Per-base qualities were not stored, and no clone one base away is much larger. The library was built by means of the immunoSEQ multiplex PCR assay. A mixture of 60 forward primers for TCR Vbeta segments and 13 reverse primers for TCR Jbeta segments was used in the multiplex PCR. The CDR3 region of rearranged TCR beta genes was amplified from genomic DNA by a multiplex PCR assay. The Illumina HiSeq System was used to sequence the amplified TCR beta libraries as 87-base-pair reads. The source study handled its data this way. In a later analysis, tens of millions of unique TCR beta chains were counted across the approximately 620 repertoires, and roughly 9.9 million of these chains were shared by at least two donors. Raw reads were error-corrected and collapsed into unique sequences with a nearest-neighbor algorithm that merged closely related sequences to remove PCR and sequencing errors. V, D and J gene segments were assigned by aligning CDR3 sequences to IMGT reference sequences. For a sequence to be retained, a match of at least six nucleotides was required to both a V gene segment and a J gene segment. Rearrangements were classified as productive when the CDR3 lacked stop codons and remained in frame with V and J, and all other rearrangements were classified as non-productive. CDR3 was defined according to IMGT convention as the region running from the second conserved V-encoded cysteine to the conserved J-encoded phenylalanine. Sequences without an unambiguous match to a single V gene segment were excluded from the earlier analysis of about 600 of the donors. In an earlier analysis of several hundred of the donors, a V segment was called functional when productive rearrangements were above 56.7%, and segregating when the standard deviation between donors exceeded 5%. A statistical classification framework was built for diagnosing cytomegalovirus status from the catalog of TCR beta chain sequences. In a later analysis, TCR nucleotide sequences were compared against IMGT/GENE-DB human TR gene sequences so that V and J genes could be assigned. A later analysis assigned CDR3 sequences and most-parsimonious VDJ recombination scenarios with the TCRdist pipeline. A later analysis defined each TCR beta chain by its CDR3 amino acid sequence plus V-gene family, and excluded reads lacking a unique V-gene family. As a way to deal with suspected cross-contamination and a sequencing artifact, a later analysis dropped approximately 590 nucleotide sequences that were highly shared and had low generation probability. In a later analysis, a clonal expansion index for each public chain was calculated from normalized within-repertoire ranks of inferred template counts. A later analysis computed generation probabilities with a VDJ recombination model fitted to out-of-frame rearrangements, and checked the results against IGoR. Hypergeometric tests were used in a later analysis to score TCR-TCR, TCR-HLA and TCR-CMV co-occurrence, with a repertoire-size bias correction applied to the TCR pairs. A later analysis estimated false discovery rates by permuting HLA or CMV assignments 20 times. In a later analysis, co-occurring TCRs were grouped using DBSCAN, with TCRdist sequence similarity added in when clustering inside HLA-allele-positive subsets. Repertoires with fewer than 30,000 or more than 120,000 public chains were left out of co-occurrence clustering, as were four to six repertoires with anomalous nucleotide sharing. What TCRdb holds here is the immuneACCESS table cut down to in-frame rearrangements. Part of the clones is not present; checked against another copy, under half of the missing clones reflect an unresolved V gene, and the others are unexplained. V and J calls plus clone size are reproduced from that table; the DNA served to infer D and trimming. Across this sample there are 150,000 or so clones, with around 80% seen only once. Roughly 7.1% of the sample is in the top ten clones.

The cohort comprised 670 or so healthy bone marrow donors. Cohort members were all nominally healthy when sampled, although unrecorded immune exposures were likely present. The donor was CMV seropositive and was included in the group of 300 or so seropositive cohort members. Every donor gave a peripheral blood sample, and the peripheral blood mononuclear cells from that sample were used for TCR beta sequencing. The Qiagen DNeasy Blood Extraction Kit was used to extract genomic DNA from the blood cell samples. V ends up 6 bases short and J 0 bases short, with an unmatched junction base count of 5. The germline V gene encodes CDR1 MNHEY and CDR2 SVGAGI. Measured from the cysteine to the phenylalanine, the CDR3 is 15 residues long. The CDR3 DNA has 45 bases and is translated from base 1.

The chain employs TRBV6-5 and TRBJ2-1, and 7 junctional nucleotides match TRBD2. Sequenced material: PBMCs. The origin of this receptor is a woman aged 35 to 49 in good health and CMV-seropositive. The base sequence is TGTGCCAGCAGGTCCGGGGGGAGCTCCTACAATGAGCAGTTCTTC. Its amino acids are CASRSGGSSYNEQFF.